Included here is one T cell receptor (beta chain) sequence, with context. Trimming removed 6 bases at V and 6 bases at J, with 15 bases between. The CDR3 contains 13 residues. Per the germline V gene, CDR1 is SGHRS and CDR2 is YFSETQ. Sequencing templates came from extracted RNA that was reverse transcribed into cDNA. TCRdb keeps only in-frame clones here, not all; method: immunoSEQ multiplex PCR. In the table there are about 180,000 clones, roughly 50% of which are singletons. This specimen comes from a study of CD8+ T cells in alopecia areata. Indicated treatment: oral pan-JAK inhibitor, 5-10 mg twice daily.

The clonotype comes from a human donor with alopecia areata. This material consisted of CD8+ T cells sorted from blood, taken at week 24, from a patient treated with tofacitinib. This chain connects TRBV5-1 to TRBJ1-1, with D hard to call. The CDR3 spells CASKPGVAAEAFF. The CDR3 nucleotides are TGCGCCAGCAAGCCCGGTGTTGCCGCTGAAGCTTTCTTT.